These T cell receptor beta chains were read from a single sample in a study of vaccination and CD4 T cells after COVID-19. For these receptors, no antigen is known. TCRdb independently ran MiXCR on the PCR reads; one entry per CDR3 protein. The table lists some 6,900 distinct CDR3 sequences, approximately 48% of them singletons. Sequencing was carried out using CD4+ T cells from blood, cultured in vitro. These receptors originate from a human donor in good health. The CDR3 runs from the conserved cysteine through the conserved F or W. D genes are given only for firm matches. Some rows mark clone size as missing; the rest say once, few, many or name a class of expanded clone.

few	TRBJ2-5	NA	TRBV7-2	CASSLTGRGDETQYF	TGTGCCAGCAGCCTGACTGGACGGGGAGATGAGACCCAGTACTTC
NA	TRBJ2-1	NA	TRBV20-1	CSASLKNEQFF	TGCAGTGCTAGTCTCAAAAATGAGCAGTTCTTC
NA	TRBJ1-1	NA	TRBV4-2	CASSPDSREAFF	TGTGCCAGCAGCCCGGACTCACGAGAAGCTTTCTTT
few	TRBJ1-1	NA	TRBV7-6	CASSLEGGRNTEAFF	TGTGCCAGCAGCTTAGAGGGTGGGAGGAACACTGAAGCTTTCTTT
NA	TRBJ2-2	TRBD1	TRBV2	CASTRDRGDTGELFF	TGTGCCAGCACCAGGGACAGGGGGGACACCGGGGAGCTGTTTTTT
few	TRBJ2-3	NA	TRBV19	CASSIDPGRRADTQYF	TGTGCCAGTAGTATAGACCCGGGACGACGGGCAGATACGCAGTATTTT
few	TRBJ2-7	NA	TRBV7-2	CASSPLGLPYEQYF	TGTGCCAGCAGCCCTTTGGGCCTCCCCTACGAGCAGTACTTC
few	TRBJ1-1	NA	TRBV7-8	CASSSRVDTEAFF	TGTGCCAGCAGCTCAAGGGTGGACACTGAAGCTTTCTTT
NA	TRBJ2-5	NA	TRBV7-2	CASSLGTQETQYF	TGTGCCAGCAGCTTAGGCACCCAAGAGACCCAGTACTTC
few	TRBJ2-2	TRBD2	TRBV7-8	CASRNSGTSQTGELFF	TGTGCCAGCAGAAATAGCGGGACTAGCCAAACCGGGGAGCTGTTTTTT
few	TRBJ1-6	NA	TRBV7-9	CASSQLGEVSPLHF	TGTGCCAGCAGCCAACTAGGGGAGGTATCACCCCTCCACTTT